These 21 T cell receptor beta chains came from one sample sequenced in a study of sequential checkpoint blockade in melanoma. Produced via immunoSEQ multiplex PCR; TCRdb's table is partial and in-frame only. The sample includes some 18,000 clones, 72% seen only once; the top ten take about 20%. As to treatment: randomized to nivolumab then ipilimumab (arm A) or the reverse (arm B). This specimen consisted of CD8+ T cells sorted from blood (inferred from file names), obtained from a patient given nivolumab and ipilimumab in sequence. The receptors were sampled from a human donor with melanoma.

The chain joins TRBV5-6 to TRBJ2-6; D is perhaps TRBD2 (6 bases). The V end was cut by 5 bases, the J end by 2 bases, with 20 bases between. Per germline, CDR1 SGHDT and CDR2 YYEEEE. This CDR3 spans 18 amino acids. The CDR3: CASSLPGVGAPGANVLTF. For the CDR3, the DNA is TGTGCCAGCAGTTTACCGGGAGTGGGAGCCCCTGGGGCCAACGTCCTGACTTTC.

CDR3 coding DNA: TGTGCCAGCAATGAGGGCTGGGCTGGCTACACCTTC. This codes for CASNEGWAGYTF. The chain carries TRBV5-8 and TRBJ1-2, with unresolved D. V was clipped by 6 bases and J by 7 bases, with 13 bases between them. In germline, CDR1 is SGHTS, CDR2 YDEGEE. The CDR3 is 12 residues long. The variable domain in full, with the rest retrieved from reference TRBV5-8 and TRBJ1-2, is EAGVTQSPTHLIKTRGQQATLRCSPISGHTSVYWYQQALGLGLQFLLWYDEGEERNRGNFPPRFSGRQFPNYSSELNVNALELEDSALYLCASNEGWAGYTFGSGTRLTVV.

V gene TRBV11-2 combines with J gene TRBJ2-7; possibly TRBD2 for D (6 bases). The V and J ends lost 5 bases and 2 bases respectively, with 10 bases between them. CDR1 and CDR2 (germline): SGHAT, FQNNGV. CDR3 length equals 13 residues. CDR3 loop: CASSPTGAYEQYF. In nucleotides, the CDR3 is TGTGCCAGCAGCCCAACGGGGGCCTACGAGCAGTACTTC.

The CDR3 DNA follows: TGTGCCAGCACCCGGGACAGGGTCTATGGCTACACCTTC. Protein product: CASTRDRVYGYTF. The V gene is TRBV11-2, the J gene TRBJ1-2; TRBD1 aligns across 9 bases. Germline V gene sequence: CDR1 SGHAT, CDR2 FQNNGV. This CDR3 has 13 residues. J was trimmed by 4 bases and V by 7 bases; bases with no gene match: 4.

DNA of the CDR3: TGTGCCAGCAGTGAATCGGGAGGGAACTACGAGCAGTACTTC. It is translated as CASSESGGNYEQYF. This sequence joins TRBV25-1 and TRBJ2-7, with TRBD2 matching 8 bases. V shed 1 base, J shed 3 bases, and the junction held 2 bases outside the gene matches. This CDR3 spans 14 amino acids. Germline CDR1 is MGHDK and CDR2 is SYGVNS.

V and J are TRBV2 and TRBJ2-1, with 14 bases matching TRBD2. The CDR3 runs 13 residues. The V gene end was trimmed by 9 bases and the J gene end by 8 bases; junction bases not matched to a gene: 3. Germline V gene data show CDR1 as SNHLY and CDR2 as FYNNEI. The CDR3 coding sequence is TGTGCCAGTATGGGACTAGCGGGAGATGAGCAGTTCTTC. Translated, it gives CASMGLAGDEQFF.

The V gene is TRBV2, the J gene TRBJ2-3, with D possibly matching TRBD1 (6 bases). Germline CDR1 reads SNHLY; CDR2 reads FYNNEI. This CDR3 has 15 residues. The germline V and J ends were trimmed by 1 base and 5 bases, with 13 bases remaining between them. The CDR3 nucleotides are TGTGCCAGCAGTGAAGACGAGGGGGAGAGAGATACGCAGTATTTT. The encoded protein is CASSEDEGERDTQYF. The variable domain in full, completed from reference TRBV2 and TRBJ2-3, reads EPEVTQTPSHQVTQMGQEVILRCVPISNHLYFYWYRQILGQKVEFLVSFYNNEISEKSEIFDDQFSVERPDGSNFTLKIRSTKLEDSAMYFCASSEDEGERDTQYFGPGTRLTVL.

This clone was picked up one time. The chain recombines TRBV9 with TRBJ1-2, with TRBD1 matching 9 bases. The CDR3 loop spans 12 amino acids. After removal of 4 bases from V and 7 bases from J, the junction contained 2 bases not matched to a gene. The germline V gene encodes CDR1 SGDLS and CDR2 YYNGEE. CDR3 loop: CASSTDRGGYTF. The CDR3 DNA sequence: TGTGCCAGCAGCACGGACAGGGGTGGCTACACCTTC.

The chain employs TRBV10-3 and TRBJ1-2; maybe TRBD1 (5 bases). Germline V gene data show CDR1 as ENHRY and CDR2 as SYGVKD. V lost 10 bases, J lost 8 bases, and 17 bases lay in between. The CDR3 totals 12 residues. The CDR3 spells CATSGQTSGYTF. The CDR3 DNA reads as TGTGCCACCTCAGGACAAACCTCAGGCTACACCTTC.

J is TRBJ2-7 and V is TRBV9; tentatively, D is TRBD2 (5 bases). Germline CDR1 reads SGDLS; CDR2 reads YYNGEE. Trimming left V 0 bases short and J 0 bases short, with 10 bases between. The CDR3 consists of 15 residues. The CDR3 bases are TGTGCCAGCAGCGTAGGTAGTCTAGCCTCCTACGAGCAGTACTTC. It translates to CASSVGSLASYEQYF.

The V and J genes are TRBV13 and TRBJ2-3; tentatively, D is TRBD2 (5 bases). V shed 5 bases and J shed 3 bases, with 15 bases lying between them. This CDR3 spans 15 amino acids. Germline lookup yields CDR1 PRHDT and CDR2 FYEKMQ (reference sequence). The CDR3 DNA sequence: TGTGCCAGCAGCCCCTGGAGCGGAGCTACAGATACGCAGTATTTT. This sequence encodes CASSPWSGATDTQYF. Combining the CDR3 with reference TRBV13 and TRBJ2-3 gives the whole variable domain AAGVIQSPRHLIKEKRETATLKCYPIPRHDTVYWYQQGPGQDPQFLISFYEKMQSDKGSIPDRFSAQQFSDYHSELNMSSLELGDSALYFCASSPWSGATDTQYFGPGTRLTVL.

The DNA of the CDR3 is TGTGCCAGCAGCCCTATAGCGTACGAGCAGTACTTC. This codes for CASSPIAYEQYF. V usage is TRBV28 and J usage is TRBJ2-7; weak D call: TRBD2 (5 bases). V was shortened by 6 bases and J by 4 bases, with 10 bases between the two germline ends. The CDR3 consists of 12 residues. Germline V gene lookup returns CDR1 MDHEN and CDR2 SYDVKM.

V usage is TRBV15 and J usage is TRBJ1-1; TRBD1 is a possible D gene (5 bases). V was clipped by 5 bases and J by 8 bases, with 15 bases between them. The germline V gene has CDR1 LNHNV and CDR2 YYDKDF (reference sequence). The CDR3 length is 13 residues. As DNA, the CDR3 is TGTGCCACCAGCGGGGATTTGACAGCAGAAGCTTTCTTT. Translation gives CATSGDLTAEAFF.

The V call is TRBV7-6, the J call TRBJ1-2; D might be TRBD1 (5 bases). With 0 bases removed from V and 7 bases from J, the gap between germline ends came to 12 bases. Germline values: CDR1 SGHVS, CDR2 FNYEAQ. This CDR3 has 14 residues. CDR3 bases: TGTGCCAGCAGCTTAGCGCTAGGGGTCAGTGGCTACACCTTC. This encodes CASSLALGVSGYTF. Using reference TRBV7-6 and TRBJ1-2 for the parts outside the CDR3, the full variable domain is GAGVSQSPRYKVTKRGQDVALRCDPISGHVSLYWYRQALGQGPEFLTYFNYEAQQDKSGLPNDRFSAERPEGSISTLTIQRTEQRDSAMYRCASSLALGVSGYTFGSGTRLTVV.

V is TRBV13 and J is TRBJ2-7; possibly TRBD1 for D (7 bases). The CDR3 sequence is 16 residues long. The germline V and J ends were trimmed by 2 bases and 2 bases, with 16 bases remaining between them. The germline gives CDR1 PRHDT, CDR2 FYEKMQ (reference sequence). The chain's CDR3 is CASSLSTGEVAYEQYF. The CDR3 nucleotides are TGTGCCAGCAGCTTAAGCACAGGGGAGGTTGCCTACGAGCAGTACTTC.

The CDR3 is CASSQGLYGYTF. The CDR3 nucleotides read TGTGCCAGCAGCCAGGGTCTCTATGGCTACACCTTC. V is TRBV5-6 and J is TRBJ1-2, with TRBD1 as a possible D gene (5 bases). Deletions cut 4 bases from V and 4 bases from J, with 8 bases between. CDR1 is SGHDT, CDR2 YYEEEE, per germline. This CDR3 spans 12 amino acids.

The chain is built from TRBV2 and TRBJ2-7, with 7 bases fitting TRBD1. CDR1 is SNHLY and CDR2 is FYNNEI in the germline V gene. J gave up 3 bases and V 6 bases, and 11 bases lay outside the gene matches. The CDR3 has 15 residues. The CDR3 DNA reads TGTGCCAGCAGGGGCCCCCGGACAGGAAACTACGAGCAGTACTTC. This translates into CASRGPRTGNYEQYF. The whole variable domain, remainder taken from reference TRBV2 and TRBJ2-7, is EPEVTQTPSHQVTQMGQEVILRCVPISNHLYFYWYRQILGQKVEFLVSFYNNEISEKSEIFDDQFSVERPDGSNFTLKIRSTKLEDSAMYFCASRGPRTGNYEQYFGPGTRLTVT.

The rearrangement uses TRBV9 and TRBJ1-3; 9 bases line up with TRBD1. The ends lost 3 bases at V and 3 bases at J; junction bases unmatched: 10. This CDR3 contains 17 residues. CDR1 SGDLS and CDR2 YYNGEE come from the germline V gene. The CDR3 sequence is CASSATGTGKGGNTIYF. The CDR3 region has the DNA TGTGCCAGCAGCGCTACCGGGACAGGGAAAGGTGGAAACACCATATATTTT.

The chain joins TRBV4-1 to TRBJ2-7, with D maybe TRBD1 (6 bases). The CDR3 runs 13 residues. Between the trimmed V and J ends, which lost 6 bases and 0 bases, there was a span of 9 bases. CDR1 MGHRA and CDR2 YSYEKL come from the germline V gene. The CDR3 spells CASSRTVSYEQYF. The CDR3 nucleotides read TGCGCCAGCAGTCGGACAGTCTCCTACGAGCAGTACTTC.

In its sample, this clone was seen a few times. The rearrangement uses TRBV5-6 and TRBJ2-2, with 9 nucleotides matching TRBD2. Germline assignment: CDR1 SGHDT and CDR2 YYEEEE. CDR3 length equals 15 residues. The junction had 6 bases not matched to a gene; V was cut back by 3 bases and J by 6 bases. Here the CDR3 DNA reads TGTGCCAGCAGCTCCGGGACTAGCTTTTCCGGGGAGCTGTTTTTT. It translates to CASSSGTSFSGELFF.

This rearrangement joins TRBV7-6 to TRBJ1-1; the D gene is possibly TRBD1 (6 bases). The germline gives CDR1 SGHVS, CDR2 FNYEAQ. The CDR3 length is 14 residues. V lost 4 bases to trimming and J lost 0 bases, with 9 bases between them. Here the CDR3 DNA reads TGTGCCAGCAGCTCAGGGGCTTTGAACACTGAAGCTTTCTTT. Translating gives CASSSGALNTEAFF.